The T cell receptor beta chain under discussion was sequenced for a study of T cell changes during pregnancy in multiple sclerosis. Per germline, CDR1 MGHDK and CDR2 SYGVNS. The CDR3 contains 13 residues. V trimming: 3 bases; J trimming: 3 bases; junction bases outside the gene matches: 2. Using immunoSEQ multiplex PCR, the repertoire was profiled, and TCRdb retains in-frame clones only, with some absent. The data contain just under 65,000 clones, 91% of them singletons. The rearrangement joins TRBV25-1 to TRBJ2-7, with 7 nucleotides matching TRBD1. Here the sequenced sample was peripheral blood, taken after pregnancy. The receptor comes from a female donor in good health, enrolled as a control in a pregnancy study. The CDR3 DNA sequence: TGTGCCAGCAGTGAGGGACAGATCTACGAGCAGTACTTC. Translated: CASSEGQIYEQYF.